This record covers a single T cell receptor beta chain. Its antigen is currently unknown. Other DNA sequences in this specimen translate into the identical CDR3. Measured with immunoSEQ multiplex PCR; TCRdb has only the in-frame clones, and not every one. This table holds millions of clones, approximately 95% found once. The data were obtained in a study of shared clonotypes between healthy human individuals. The germline V gene encodes CDR1 SGHRS and CDR2 YFSETQ. The CDR3 totals 14 residues. J gave up 1 base and V 5 bases, and 6 bases lay outside the gene matches. Memory CD4+ cells were the fraction left after CD45RA+ naive selection. Study conclusions and caveats: Of the naive CD4 clonotypes, roughly 5.5% were shared across several donors.

Sequenced: naive CD4+ T cells from PBMCs. The sample's subset: CD45RA+ positively selected. This TCR was sampled from a young man in good health. Some clones in this sample may be carry-over from other donors' samples. J is TRBJ2-7 and V is TRBV5-1; 7 bases align to TRBD1. The CDR3 protein is CASSLQGVSYEQYF. The CDR3 DNA reads TGCGCCAGCAGTCTGCAGGGGGTTTCCTACGAGCAGTACTTC.